These 10 T cell receptor beta chains share one sample of origin, sequenced in a study of blood T cell repertoires in COVID-19. Sequencing used immunoSEQ multiplex PCR; TCRdb keeps in-frame clones, though not all of them. The repertoire holds some 200,000 clones, with approximately 80% as singletons. Input material: peripheral blood. Source of these receptors: a woman aged 80 or older with COVID-19, enrolled during active disease.

This clone was seen a single time. The chain carries TRBV6-2 or TRBV6-3 and TRBJ1-2, with D possibly matching TRBD1 (5 bases). The CDR3 is 12 residues long. Germline V gene data show CDR1 as MNHEY and CDR2 as SVGEGT. V was shortened by 7 bases and J by 11 bases, with 17 bases between the two germline ends. The CDR3 protein is CASTPTRDWYTF. CDR3 sequence (DNA): TGTGCCAGCACCCCTACCAGGGACTGGTACACCTTC.

The CDR3 nucleotides read TGTGCCAGTAGTATTAGCAAAGCTAACTATGGCTACACCTTC. This encodes CASSISKANYGYTF. The chain has TRBV19 and TRBJ1-2; the D is unclear. The germline V gene has CDR1 LNHDA and CDR2 SQIVND (reference sequence). This CDR3 spans 14 amino acids. V dropped 3 bases and J dropped 0 bases, with 8 bases sitting between them.

The CDR3 DNA sequence: TGTGCCAGCGGACAGGGCCTAGGGGAAAAACTGTTTTTT. It translates to CASGQGLGEKLFF. V is TRBV10-3 and J is TRBJ1-4; 8 bases match TRBD1. Germline trimming cut 10 bases from V and 8 bases from J; bases unmatched to any gene: 9. CDR3 size: 13 residues. The germline V gene has CDR1 ENHRY and CDR2 SYGVKD.

The CDR3 here is CASSGSTDTQYF. In DNA form, the CDR3 reads TGCGCCAGCAGTGGCAGCACAGATACGCAGTATTTT. The genes are TRBV5-1 and TRBJ2-3; D unresolved. The ends were cut back, 5 bases at V and 0 bases at J, with 4 bases in the middle. This CDR3 contains 12 residues. Germline CDR1 reads SGHRS; CDR2 reads YFSETQ.

The V call is TRBV10-2, the J call TRBJ2-1, with TRBD2 identical over 7 bases. The CDR3 extends over 17 amino acids. CDR1 is WSHSY and CDR2 is SAAADI in the germline V gene. V was pared by 0 bases and J by 9 bases, with 14 bases of the junction left unmatched. The CDR3 here is CASSESGGGPLEGEQFF. CDR3 nucleotides: TGCGCCAGCAGTGAGTCGGGGGGAGGGCCCCTAGAGGGTGAGCAGTTCTTC.

The rearrangement uses TRBV18 and TRBJ2-7; 9 bases agree with TRBD2. The CDR3 runs 13 residues. Germline V CDR1 and CDR2: KGHSH, LQKENI. With 4 bases clipped from V and 5 bases from J, the junction kept 3 bases outside the gene matches. For the CDR3, the DNA is TGTGCCAGCTCACTCGCGGGGGGGGACGAGCAGTACTTC. Translating it yields CASSLAGGDEQYF. Complete variable domain (other parts from reference TRBV18 and TRBJ2-7): NAGVMQNPRHLVRRRGQEARLRCSPMKGHSHVYWYRQLPEEGLKFMVYLQKENIIDESGMPKERFSAEFPKEGPSILRIQQVVRGDSAAYFCASSLAGGDEQYFGPGTRLTVT.

The chain couples TRBV2 to TRBJ1-6, with D hard to call. V lost 1 base and J lost 14, with 15 bases in between. CDR3 length: 14 amino acids. Germline assignment: CDR1 SNHLY and CDR2 FYNNEI. The CDR3 nucleotides are TGTGCCAGCAGTGAAGACACCACGGGTAGGTCCCTCCACTTT. Protein: CASSEDTTGRSLHF.

This clone has more than one count but fewer than ten. This chain joins TRBV10-3 and TRBJ1-5, with TRBD1 as a possible D gene (6 bases). Trimming stripped 3 bases from V and 6 bases from J, with 9 bases between. CDR3 length: 13 amino acids. The germline V gene encodes CDR1 ENHRY and CDR2 SYGVKD. The CDR3 nucleotides read TGTGCCATCAGTGATGGGGGCGGTCAGCCCCAGCATTTT. Translated: CAISDGGGQPQHF.

The rearrangement links TRBV7-9 to TRBJ2-2; D is uncertain. Between the trimmed V and J ends, which lost 10 bases and 6 bases, there was a span of 12 bases. This CDR3 region has 12 residues. Germline CDR1 SEHNR, CDR2 FQNEAQ (reference sequence). The CDR3: CATALLSGELFF. For the CDR3, the DNA is TGTGCCACCGCCCTACTTTCCGGGGAGCTGTTTTTT. Using reference TRBV7-9 and TRBJ2-2 for the parts outside the CDR3, the full variable domain is DTGVSQNPRHKITKRGQNVTFRCDPISEHNRLYWYRQTLGQGPEFLTYFQNEAQLEKSRLLSDRFSAERPKGSFSTLEIQRTEQGDSAMYLCATALLSGELFFGEGSRLTVL.

V is TRBV5-1 and J is TRBJ1-3; D is unclear. There are 13 residues in the CDR3. The V gene's germline CDR1 is SGHRS and CDR2 YFSETQ. V lost 2 bases to trimming and J lost 4 bases, with 7 bases between them. In DNA form, the CDR3 reads TGCGCCAGCAGCTTTGGTGCGGGAAACACCATATATTTT. As protein: CASSFGAGNTIYF.